The entry below gives a single T cell receptor beta chain sequence along with its context. Its antigen is currently unknown. Genomic DNA per cell subset filled all wells of several immunoSEQ plates. Sequencing of unsorted PBMC DNA was carried out using ten immunoSEQ deep assay plates. TCRdb keeps only in-frame clones here, not all; method: immunoSEQ multiplex PCR. The sample lists about 470,000 clones, more than 75% occurring once. The germline CDR1 and CDR2 sequences are SGHTA and FQGNSA. The CDR3 extends over 16 amino acids. With 1 base clipped from V and 3 bases from J, the junction kept 6 bases outside the gene matches. The data were obtained in a study of shared clonotypes between healthy human individuals. Study-level points and caveats: Expectations were that clonotype sharing among donors would be affected by sequencing depth.

Sequenced material: PBMCs. The clonotype was recovered from a woman between 40 and 50 years old in good health. Some clones in this sample may be carry-over from other donors' samples. The chain joins TRBV7-2 to TRBJ2-3; TRBD2 matches 8 bases. The CDR3 DNA sequence: TGTGCCAGCAGCTTAGAATTTGCGGGAGGTACAGATACGCAGTATTTT. This sequence encodes CASSLEFAGGTDTQYF.